This TCR beta chain was recovered during a study of blood T cell repertoires in COVID-19. Profiled with immunoSEQ multiplex PCR; TCRdb holds only in-frame clones, not every one. The sample holds around 45,000 clones, 69% seen once. Germline lookup yields CDR1 SGHRS and CDR2 YFSETQ. The CDR3 is made up of 12 amino acids. Trimming took 4 bases from V and 2 from J, leaving 3 bases between them. This TCR was sampled from a man older than 75 with acute or convalescent COVID-19. Source material: peripheral blood. The rearrangement joins TRBV5-1 to TRBJ2-2; D gene uncertain. As DNA, the CDR3 is TGCGCCAGCAGCCCTAACACCGGGGAGCTGTTTTTT. Protein sequence: CASSPNTGELFF.